This T cell receptor (beta chain) stems from a study of response to subunit inactivated influenza vaccine. MiXCR, run by TCRdb on the RT-PCR reads, gives a single entry per CDR3 protein. Among more than 550,000 distinct CDR3 sequences listed, 10% to 12% were seen once. This clonotype was observed at least ten times. This CDR3 is built from 15 residues. J was trimmed by 4 bases and V by 4 bases; bases with no gene match: 9. In addition, the sample was reused for a study of T cells expressing NK-cell markers. That work adds: As the method of synthesis, 5'RACE template switching with UMIs yielded TCR beta cDNA.

The sample was PBMCs from blood, taken on the day of vaccination. The TCR was taken from a man aged 50 or older who received an inactivated influenza vaccine. The V gene is TRBV12-3 or TRBV12-4, the J gene TRBJ2-5, with 7 bases matching TRBD2. CDR3 in amino acids: CASSYRGGGRETQYF. CDR3 nucleotide sequence: TGTGCCAGCAGTTATCGGGGCGGGGGACGAGAGACCCAGTACTTC.